This entry concerns a single T cell receptor (beta chain). Its binding antigen is unknown. Per-base quality was not reported, and no clone a single base away is much larger than it. These data are taken from a study of shared clonotypes between healthy human individuals (dated by TCRdb to 2018 to 2020). A note on the overall study: A couple of women and three men aged 18 to 49 years were included in the cohort. For each donor, CD4 naive and CD4 memory were each given three plates, CD8 naive was given two plates, and CD8 memory was given one plate. To estimate repertoire size and how much clonotype sharing occurs between individuals, the study deeply sequenced the blood TCR repertoires of 4 to 6 healthy adults. Libraries were prepared and TCR repertoires were sequenced by different laboratories using diverse techniques, in order to increase sequencing depth and limit assay-specific biases. Per donor, leukapheresis produced somewhere between about 0.8 and 9 billion PBMCs.

What the research found in general, with its limitations: Naive subsets generally had larger estimated clonotype richness than memory subsets did. Sampling was limited to blood, and TCR repertoires in tissue likely differ from TCR repertoires in blood. Pairwise subsampling led to the expectation that sequencing depth would affect the degree of clonotype sharing among donors. Clonotypes shared by all four sorted-subset donors showed higher generation probabilities than non-shared clonotypes. About 5% of naive CD4, roughly 3.6% of naive CD8, around 2.3% of memory CD4, and around 0.4% of memory CD8 clonotypes were shared across a few donors. Incomplete sequencing was indicated by rarefaction of sorted-subset datasets, despite the large sequencing depth. The genetic and exposure-history diversity represented was limited by the small number of donors.

CD8 naive samples were CD45RO-negative cells positively selected for CCR7, giving a CD45RA+CCR7+ population that excluded TemRA cells. The donors were healthy, HIV-negative adults with no recently reported acute infections or vaccinations. All donors were Caucasian adults living in Nashville, Tennessee, USA. Blood was obtained by leukapheresis, after which PBMCs were separated by Ficoll-Histopaque density gradient centrifugation and cryopreserved in liquid nitrogen vapor phase. Analytical flow cytometry was used to check the purity and quantity of every magnetically sorted T cell population. Each sorted fraction had its genomic DNA isolated and then quantified by UV absorbance on a Nanodrop 2000c. Using the deep immunoSEQ assay, multiplex PCR amplified TCR CDR3 regions from genomic DNA. Extracted genomic DNA from each cell subset was distributed evenly across all wells of several immunoSEQ 96-well plates, and each plate was treated as a replicate. For sorted subsets, around 200 ng genomic DNA, equal to 30,000 or so T cell genomes, was loaded into each replicate PCR. Purified libraries were quantified with a Qubit 3.0 fluorometer, sized on a Bioanalyzer 2100, and re-quantified with the KAPA Library Quantification kit. Each immunoSEQ 96-well plate was sequenced on its own single-read 150-cycle Illumina NextSeq 550 flow cell. In the authors' own workflow: Because the immunoSEQ output included only junctional sequences and no quality scores, the filtering could not be the same as the filtering used for full-length reads. Sequences were annotated with PyIR, a Python wrapper for IgBLAST v1.9, and V/J genes and CDR3 were assigned using IMGT germline references. Reads with weak V/J assignments (E-value above 1e-6), missing CDR3, stop codons, out-of-frame junctions, or ambiguous translated residues were removed. V3J clonotypes were defined as sequences sharing the same inferred V gene, J gene, and CDR3 amino acid sequence. Percentage overlap between repertoires was computed as shared unique clonotypes divided by the size of the smaller repertoire. RTK rarefaction, the Chao1 estimator, and Recon v2.1 estimates of unobserved clonotypes were used to assess repertoire richness. For all TCRbeta clonotypes obtained by the gDNA method from a handful of donors, generation probabilities were computed with OLGA. This immuneACCESS table, as held by TCRdb, lists in-frame sequences with V and J called but not all clones. Of the missing ones, under half trace to an unresolved V gene in checked studies; the others have no known cause. Clone size and the V and J calls come from that table; the DNA yielded D and trimming. This sample comprises around 550,000 clones, about 95% of them detected only once. In total, the top ten clones hold over 0.1% of the sample.

The CDR3 spans 14 residues, from the cysteine through the phenylalanine. CDR3 DNA is the only sequence kept; it has 42 bases, read in frame from the first base. Taken from the germline V gene (reference sequence), the CDR1 and CDR2 loops are PRHDT and FYEKMQ. Trimming at the junction amounts to 8 bases on V and 3 bases on J, and the germline ends lie 15 bases apart. Specimen: naive CD8+ T cells sorted from blood. Read against the paper, the sample's cell subset or site label means: CD45RA+CCR7+. The sequence came from a woman in her twenties or thirties in good health. The rearrangement combines TRBV13 with TRBJ2-3; TRBD1 is possibly the D segment (6 matching bases). The CDR3 corresponds to CASGLRDITDTQYF. The DNA sequence follows: TGTGCCAGCGGACTCCGGGACATTACAGATACGCAGTATTTT.